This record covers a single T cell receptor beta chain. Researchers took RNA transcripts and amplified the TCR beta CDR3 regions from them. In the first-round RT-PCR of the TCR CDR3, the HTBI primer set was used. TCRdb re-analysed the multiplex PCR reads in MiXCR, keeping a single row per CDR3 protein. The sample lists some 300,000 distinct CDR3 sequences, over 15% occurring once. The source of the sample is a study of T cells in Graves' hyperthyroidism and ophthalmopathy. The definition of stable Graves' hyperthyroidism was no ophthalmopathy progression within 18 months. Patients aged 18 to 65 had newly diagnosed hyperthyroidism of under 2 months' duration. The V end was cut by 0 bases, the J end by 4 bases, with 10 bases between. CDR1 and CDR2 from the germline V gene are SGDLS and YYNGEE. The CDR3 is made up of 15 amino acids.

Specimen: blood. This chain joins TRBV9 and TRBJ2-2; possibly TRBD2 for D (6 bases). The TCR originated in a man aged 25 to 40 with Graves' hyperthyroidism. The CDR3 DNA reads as TGTGCCAGCAGCGTAGACGGGAGCGGCACCGGGGAGCTGTTTTTT. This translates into CASSVDGSGTGELFF.